These 32 T cell receptor beta chains originate from one sample sequenced in a study of shared clonotypes between healthy human individuals. Profiled with immunoSEQ multiplex PCR; TCRdb holds only in-frame clones, not every one. The table has over a million clones, about 70% seen once. The sample was memory CD4+ T cells sorted from blood. Documented subset: CD45RA-negative fraction. These receptors originate from a man younger than 30 in good health.

The chain uses TRBV6-1 and TRBJ1-2; D may be TRBD1 (6 bases). V was cut by 7 bases and J by 2 bases, with 14 bases left in between. CDR1 MNHNS and CDR2 SASEGT come from the germline V gene. The CDR3 runs to 14 residues. As DNA, the CDR3 is TGTGCCAGCATGGGGGGGCAAATCAACTATGGCTACACCTTC. It yields the protein CASMGGQINYGYTF.

This clone was observed many times. The CDR3 ends on some other residue instead of the conserved phenylalanine or tryptophan, so this is likely a read error. Because the CDR3's place on the DNA is in doubt, the DNA is left out and the CDR3 is given as listed by TCRdb. The rearrangement uses TRBV2 and TRBJ1-1. Germline V gene data show CDR1 as SNHLY and CDR2 as FYNNEI. Counting both end residues, the CDR3 totals 11 amino acids. The CDR3 sequence: CASSARGTNPN.

The rearrangement joins TRBV5-6 to TRBJ2-7; 8 bases line up with TRBD1. This CDR3 has 16 amino acids. V was pared by 3 bases and J by 5 bases, with 13 bases of the junction left unmatched. Germline V gene sequence: CDR1 SGHDT, CDR2 YYEEEE. The CDR3 reads CASSWVTAGGFDEQYF. CDR3 in DNA: TGTGCCAGCAGCTGGGTTACAGCAGGGGGCTTTGACGAGCAGTACTTC. Together with reference TRBV5-6 and TRBJ2-7, the CDR3 gives the full variable domain: DAGVTQSPTHLIKTRGQQVTLRCSPKSGHDTVSWYQQALGQGPQFIFQYYEEEERQRGNFPDRFSGHQFPNYSSELNVNALLLGDSALYLCASSWVTAGGFDEQYFGPGTRLTVT.

The chain has TRBV6-5 and TRBJ2-7; D is uncertain. V was pared by 5 bases and J by 7 bases, with 9 bases between. Germline loops: CDR1 MNHEY, CDR2 SVGAGI. CDR3 length equals 11 residues. The CDR3 sequence: CASSTRREQYF. Here the CDR3 DNA reads TGTGCCAGCAGTACGCGAAGGGAGCAGTACTTC.

The J gene is TRBJ1-4, the V gene TRBV2, with D maybe TRBD1 (5 bases). Per germline, CDR1 SNHLY and CDR2 FYNNEI. Trimming removed 2 bases from V and 10 bases from J, with 11 bases in between. The CDR3 contains 13 residues. The CDR3 here is CASSETREGKLFF. CDR3 bases: TGTGCCAGCAGTGAAACCAGGGAAGGAAAACTGTTTTTT.

The chain recombines TRBV6-1 with TRBJ2-1; 14 bases agree with TRBD2. Per germline, CDR1 MNHNS and CDR2 SASEGT. V shed 4 bases, J shed 8 bases, and the junction held 4 bases outside the gene matches. This CDR3 has 15 amino acids. The CDR3: CASSARLAGGDEQFF. CDR3 coding DNA: TGTGCCAGCAGTGCACGACTAGCGGGAGGGGATGAGCAGTTCTTC.

The chain links TRBV5-4 to TRBJ2-3; 8 nucleotides match TRBD2. Germline V gene data show CDR1 as SGHNT and CDR2 as YYREEE (reference sequence). The CDR3 runs to 16 residues. V lost 1 base, J lost 2 bases, and 6 bases stayed unmatched. The CDR3 nucleotides are TGTGCCAGCAGCTTGCAGCGGGGGCCCACCACAGATACGCAGTATTTT. It codes for CASSLQRGPTTDTQYF.

This chain joins TRBV5-4 and TRBJ2-5; tentative D call: TRBD1 (5 bases). In germline, CDR1 is SGHNT, CDR2 YYREEE (reference sequence). V lost 3 bases to trimming and J lost 6 bases, with 12 bases between them. This CDR3 spans 13 amino acids. Here the CDR3 reads CASSSDLGQTQYF. In nucleotides, the CDR3 is TGTGCCAGCAGCTCTGACTTGGGGCAGACCCAGTACTTC.

V gene TRBV2 combines with J gene TRBJ2-2; D remains unclear. With 3 bases removed from V and 1 base from J, the gap between germline ends came to 12 bases. The CDR3 spans 16 residues. Germline values: CDR1 SNHLY, CDR2 FYNNEI. The CDR3 DNA reads as TGTGCCAGCAGTGAGTTAGGGTTGGTGAACACCGGGGAGCTGTTTTTT. Amino acids: CASSELGLVNTGELFF. Complete variable domain (other parts from reference TRBV2 and TRBJ2-2): EPEVTQTPSHQVTQMGQEVILRCVPISNHLYFYWYRQILGQKVEFLVSFYNNEISEKSEIFDDQFSVERPDGSNFTLKIRSTKLEDSAMYFCASSELGLVNTGELFFGEGSRLTVL.

The chain joins TRBV6-1 to TRBJ2-2, with 12 positions matching TRBD2. This CDR3 has 19 residues. The germline gives CDR1 MNHNS, CDR2 SASEGT. After removal of 0 bases from V and 7 bases from J, the junction contained 12 bases not matched to a gene. This CDR3 is CASSEAWASGRALGGELFF. The DNA for the CDR3 is TGTGCCAGCAGTGAAGCTTGGGCTAGCGGGAGGGCCTTGGGCGGGGAGCTGTTTTTT.

V and J are TRBV30 and TRBJ2-7; D may correspond to TRBD1 or TRBD2 (5 bases each). Germline values: CDR1 GTSNPN, CDR2 SVGIG (reference sequence). V was shortened by 1 base and J by 1 base, with 14 bases between the two germline ends. The CDR3 loop spans 15 amino acids. The chain's CDR3 is CAWSDEGGGSYEQYF. CDR3 coding DNA: TGTGCCTGGAGTGATGAGGGTGGGGGTTCCTACGAGCAGTACTTC.

J is TRBJ1-5 and V is TRBV2, with D possibly being TRBD1 (6 bases). Germline V gene sequence: CDR1 SNHLY, CDR2 FYNNEI. The V gene lost 6 bases and the J gene lost 0 bases, with 15 bases spanning the gap. This CDR3 region has 16 residues. The CDR3 loop is CASRSPGDYSNQPQHF. DNA of the CDR3: TGTGCCAGCAGATCACCAGGGGACTATAGCAATCAGCCCCAGCATTTT.

The chain carries TRBV5-4 and TRBJ2-2; D is unresolved. CDR1 and CDR2 from the germline V gene are SGHNT and YYREEE (reference sequence). CDR3 length: 15 amino acids. V dropped 1 base and J dropped 5 bases, with 12 bases sitting between them. CDR3 nucleotides: TGTGCCAGCAGCTTGTCGAGGCTTGGAACCGGGGAGCTGTTTTTT. Translated, it gives CASSLSRLGTGELFF.

The sample holds one count of this clone. V is TRBV14 and J is TRBJ2-7, with a tentative D call TRBD2 (6 bases). Germline assignment: CDR1 SGHDN and CDR2 FVKESK. This CDR3 has 19 residues. The V end lost 0 bases, the J end lost 3 bases, and 24 bases lay between the germline ends. The CDR3 region is CASSQETLGSVSGYYEQYF. The CDR3 nucleotides read TGTGCCAGCAGCCAAGAAACGCTGGGTTCGGTTAGCGGATACTACGAGCAGTACTTC. Filled out from reference TRBV14 and TRBJ2-7, the complete variable domain reads EAGVTQFPSHSVIEKGQTVTLRCDPISGHDNLYWYRRVMGKEIKFLLHFVKESKQDESGMPNNRFLAERTGGTYSTLKVQPAELEDSGVYFCASSQETLGSVSGYYEQYFGPGTRLTVT.

The chain recombines TRBV6-5 with TRBJ1-2; tentatively, D is TRBD1 (5 bases). Germline V lookup: CDR1 MNHEY, CDR2 SVGAGI. The V gene lost 0 bases and the J gene lost 2 bases, with 10 bases spanning the gap. This CDR3 has 15 amino acids. This CDR3 reads CASSYSGVANYGYTF. The CDR3 coding sequence is TGTGCCAGCAGTTACTCAGGGGTGGCCAACTATGGCTACACCTTC.

This rearrangement joins TRBV28 to TRBJ1-3, with D possibly TRBD1 on 6 matching bases. Germline values: CDR1 MDHEN, CDR2 SYDVKM. This CDR3 contains 15 residues. Deletions cut 5 bases from V and 0 bases from J, with 11 bases between. The CDR3 reads CASSGQITSGNTIYF. The DNA of the CDR3 is TGTGCCAGCAGTGGACAGATCACCTCTGGAAACACCATATATTTT.

This chain links TRBV30 with TRBJ1-3; D is undetermined. The length of the CDR3 is 15 residues. V was clipped by 4 bases and J by 1 base, with 14 bases between them. From germline, CDR1 is GTSNPN and CDR2 SVGIG (reference sequence). CDR3 nucleotides: TGTGCCTGGATGAGAGGGTCAGCATCTGGAAACACCATATATTTT. Protein sequence: CAWMRGSASGNTIYF.

This chain joins TRBV18 and TRBJ2-7; the D gene is possibly TRBD1 (5 bases). Trimming took off 2 bases at V and 0 bases at J, with 11 bases between the two ends. Germline-derived CDR1 and CDR2 are KGHSH and LQKENI. This CDR3 region has 15 residues. The CDR3 DNA reads as TGTGCCAGCTCACCAGGGGCAGGGTCCTCCTACGAGCAGTACTTC. It yields the protein CASSPGAGSSYEQYF.

This clone was recorded once. The rearrangement uses TRBV18 and TRBJ1-2; TRBD1 aligns across 9 bases. The CDR3 runs to 15 residues. Trimming cost V 6 bases and J 8 bases; bases outside gene matches: 13. Germline V gives CDR1 KGHSH, CDR2 LQKENI. In DNA, the CDR3 is TGTGCCAGCTCTCCGAGGACAGGGGAACCTTACGGCTACACCTTC. Encoded protein: CASSPRTGEPYGYTF. Supplemented by reference TRBV18 and TRBJ1-2, the full variable domain reads NAGVMQNPRHLVRRRGQEARLRCSPMKGHSHVYWYRQLPEEGLKFMVYLQKENIIDESGMPKERFSAEFPKEGPSILRIQQVVRGDSAAYFCASSPRTGEPYGYTFGSGTRLTVV.

The V gene is TRBV5-1, the J gene TRBJ2-7; 8 bases agree with TRBD1. This CDR3 has 16 residues. Trimming cost V 5 bases and J 0 bases; bases outside gene matches: 10. Germline assignment: CDR1 SGHRS and CDR2 YFSETQ. This chain's CDR3 is CASSRYGQGGSYEQYF. The CDR3 DNA follows: TGCGCCAGCAGTCGTTACGGACAGGGAGGCTCCTACGAGCAGTACTTC.

The rearrangement uses TRBV30 and TRBJ2-7; D ambiguous. CDR1 GTSNPN and CDR2 SVGIG come from the germline V gene (reference sequence). Deletions cut 3 bases from V and 0 bases from J, with 9 bases between. This CDR3 has 13 amino acids. The CDR3 nucleotides are TGTGCCTGGAGGCGTCTGGGCTCCTACGAGCAGTACTTC. Translated, it gives CAWRRLGSYEQYF.

The V and J genes are TRBV6-1 and TRBJ1-2; D call uncertain. Germline values: CDR1 MNHNS, CDR2 SASEGT. V was clipped by 2 bases and J by 0 bases, with 7 bases between them. The CDR3 extends over 14 amino acids. CDR3 sequence: CASSESEANYGYTF. The CDR3 bases are TGTGCCAGCAGTGAAAGTGAAGCTAACTATGGCTACACCTTC.

J is TRBJ2-1 and V is TRBV4-2; TRBD2 might be the D (6 bases). This CDR3 spans 15 amino acids. CDR1 is LGHNA, CDR2 YNFKEQ, per germline. The V gene lost 0 bases and the J gene lost 6 bases, with 12 bases spanning the gap. CDR3 DNA sequence: TGTGCCAGCAGCCAAGAGCTGACTAGTCGCAATGAGCAGTTCTTC. This translates into CASSQELTSRNEQFF.

V gene TRBV11-2 combines with J gene TRBJ2-3, with D possibly called TRBD1 or TRBD2 (5 bases each). There are 16 residues in the CDR3. Looked up from germline, CDR1 is SGHAT and CDR2 is FQNNGV. Trimming left V 1 base short and J 2 bases short, with 13 bases between. The CDR3, as DNA: TGTGCCAGCAGCTTAGTTGTCGGGGCCTACACAGATACGCAGTATTTT. It codes for CASSLVVGAYTDTQYF.

The V gene is TRBV6-5, the J gene TRBJ1-2, with D possibly being TRBD1 (6 bases). Trimming cost V 7 bases and J 0 bases, with 15 bases left between them. The CDR3 contains 15 residues. The germline V gene encodes CDR1 MNHEY and CDR2 SVGAGI. The CDR3: CASTGPTGSNYGYTF. The CDR3 DNA reads as TGTGCCAGCACAGGGCCGACAGGATCTAACTATGGCTACACCTTC.

About this clone itself: Other nucleotide sequences from this sample produce the same CDR3. J is TRBJ1-5 and V is TRBV19, with 11 bases matching TRBD1. Germline V CDR1 and CDR2: LNHDA, SQIVND (reference sequence). Unmatched junction bases numbered 0, after V lost 5 bases and J lost 6 bases. This CDR3 region has 13 residues. CDR3 region: CASSGTGGQPQHF. The DNA for the CDR3 is TGTGCCAGTAGTGGGACAGGGGGTCAGCCCCAGCATTTT.

V and J are TRBV19 and TRBJ2-7, with D unclear. The germline gives CDR1 LNHDA, CDR2 SQIVND (reference sequence). Trimming left V 7 bases short and J 3 bases short, with 7 bases between. There are 11 residues in the CDR3. CDR3 sequence reads: CASIGNYEQYF. DNA for the CDR3: TGTGCCAGTATCGGCAACTACGAGCAGTACTTC. Full variable domain (outside the CDR3, taken from reference TRBV19 and TRBJ2-7): DGGITQSPKYLFRKEGQNVTLSCEQNLNHDAMYWYRQDPGQGLRLIYYSQIVNDFQKGDIAEGYSVSREKKESFPLTVTSAQKNPTAFYLCASIGNYEQYFGPGTRLTVT.

There are a few counts of this clone. The sample has other DNA sequences that encode this CDR3 too. The chain has TRBV11-2 and TRBJ2-7; D gene unclear. The CDR3 runs to 12 residues. Trimming removed 1 base at V and 1 base at J, with 2 bases between. The germline V gene has CDR1 SGHAT and CDR2 FQNNGV. In DNA form, the CDR3 reads TGTGCCAGCAGCTTAGGATCCTACGAGCAGTACTTC. Translation gives CASSLGSYEQYF. Full variable domain (outside the CDR3, taken from reference TRBV11-2 and TRBJ2-7): EAGVAQSPRYKIIEKRQSVAFWCNPISGHATLYWYQQILGQGPKLLIQFQNNGVVDDSQLPKDRFSAERLKGVDSTLKIQPAKLEDSAVYLCASSLGSYEQYFGPGTRLTVT.

This clone was recorded once. This sequence joins TRBV6-5 and TRBJ2-7, with TRBD2 matching over 8 bases. This CDR3 spans 13 amino acids. V was pared by 8 bases and J by 4 bases, with 7 bases of the junction left unmatched. CDR1 is MNHEY and CDR2 is SVGAGI in the germline V gene. CDR3 nucleotide sequence: TGTGCCAGCGGAATAAGCGGGAGTTACGAGCAGTACTTC. Residues: CASGISGSYEQYF.

The genes are TRBV2 and TRBJ2-7; 7 bases line up with TRBD1. Germline V gives CDR1 SNHLY, CDR2 FYNNEI. Germline trimming cut 7 bases from V and 4 bases from J; bases unmatched to any gene: 10. This CDR3 contains 14 residues. CDR3 protein: CASKLDRWAYEQYF. As DNA, the CDR3 is TGTGCCAGCAAATTGGACAGGTGGGCGTACGAGCAGTACTTC.

The table lists this clone with a count of one. The chain combines TRBV5-1 with TRBJ1-6, with D uncertain. The germline V gene has CDR1 SGHRS and CDR2 YFSETQ. The CDR3 sequence is 13 residues long. V gave up 0 bases and J gave up 9 bases, with 7 bases separating them. The CDR3 DNA sequence: TGCGCCAGCAGCTTGGGTTTGGGTTCACCCCTCCACTTT. Its translation: CASSLGLGSPLHF.

This clone was counted a single time. The genes are TRBV7-9 and TRBJ2-5; tentative D call: TRBD1 (5 bases). This CDR3 has 14 residues. Germline loops: CDR1 SEHNR, CDR2 FQNEAQ (reference sequence). With 5 bases removed from V and 4 bases from J, the gap between germline ends came to 14 bases. CDR3 nucleotide sequence: TGTGCCAGCAGCCAGAAGGGGTTCAGAGAGACCCAGTACTTC. Amino acids: CASSQKGFRETQYF.